The 8 T cell receptor beta chains below were found in one sample sequenced in a study of OX40 agonist ivuxolimab in advanced cancers. Profiled with immunoSEQ multiplex PCR; TCRdb holds only in-frame clones, not every one. The data contain approximately 46,000 clones, around 87% of them seen just once; the ten biggest clones take up about 11%. Sequenced material: CD4+ or CD8+ T cells sorted from blood, taken in a trial of the OX40 agonist ivuxolimab. These receptors were taken from an adult with an advanced solid tumor such as melanoma, head and neck, liver or kidney cancer.

V gene TRBV5-1 combines with J gene TRBJ2-5, with TRBD1 matching over 7 bases. Germline-derived CDR1 and CDR2 are SGHRS and YFSETQ. V shed 4 bases and J 5 bases; nucleotides not matched to a gene: 14. CDR3 length: 16 amino acids. DNA for the CDR3: TGCGCCAGCAGCGGACGGGACAGCGACGAGACGGAGACCCAGTACTTC. Protein product: CASSGRDSDETETQYF. The full variable domain, with the rest looked up from reference TRBV5-1 and TRBJ2-5, is KAGVTQTPRYLIKTRGQQVTLSCSPISGHRSVSWYQQTPGQGLQFLFEYFSETQRNKGNFPGRFSGRQFSNSRSEMNVSTLELGDSALYLCASSGRDSDETETQYFGPGTRLLVL.

This clone was detected a few times. The V gene is TRBV7-9, the J gene TRBJ2-7; D perhaps matches TRBD2 (6 bases). The CDR3 spans 18 residues. Germline V gene data show CDR1 as SEHNR and CDR2 as FQNEAQ (reference sequence). V was clipped by 5 bases and J by 2 bases, with 25 bases between them. CDR3 loop: CASSAAGGPAPGPYEQYF. The CDR3 nucleotides are TGTGCCAGCAGCGCCGCCGGGGGTCCCGCGCCAGGCCCCTACGAGCAGTACTTC.

The DNA of the CDR3 is TGTGCCATCAGTGATAGGTCAGCGAGCAATCAGCCCCAGCATTTT. The encoded protein is CAISDRSASNQPQHF. The J gene is TRBJ1-5, the V gene TRBV10-3, with D unclear. Germline values: CDR1 ENHRY, CDR2 SYGVKD. V lost 3 bases, J lost 1 base, and 10 bases lay in between. CDR3 length equals 15 residues.

This rearrangement joins TRBV13 to TRBJ1-5, with TRBD1 as a possible D gene (6 bases). This CDR3 region has 17 residues. Trimming pared 0 bases from V and 5 bases from J, leaving 17 bases between. Germline lookup yields CDR1 PRHDT and CDR2 FYEKMQ (reference sequence). CDR3 nucleotide sequence: TGTGCCAGCAGCTTAGGTGACGCCAGGGGAGGATATCAGCCCCAGCATTTT. Its protein product is CASSLGDARGGYQPQHF.

This chain connects TRBV15 to TRBJ2-7; D not certain. The CDR3 extends over 14 amino acids. Between the trimmed V and J ends, which lost 0 bases and 3 bases, there was a span of 9 bases. Germline values: CDR1 LNHNV, CDR2 YYDKDF (reference sequence). CDR3 sequence: CATSRDGSYYEQYF. CDR3 nucleotide sequence: TGTGCCACCAGCAGAGATGGATCTTACTACGAGCAGTACTTC.

The sample holds a few counts of this clone. This chain uses TRBV5-1 with TRBJ2-1, with 9 bases that match TRBD2. Germline trimming cut 0 bases from V and 6 bases from J; bases unmatched to any gene: 4. The CDR3 length is 15 residues. Per the germline V gene, CDR1 is SGHRS and CDR2 is YFSETQ. CDR3 loop: CASSLGRGGSNEQFF. Written as DNA, the CDR3 is TGCGCCAGCAGCTTGGGGCGGGGGGGCTCCAATGAGCAGTTCTTC.

The chain joins TRBV9 to TRBJ1-2, with D possibly being TRBD1 (6 bases). V shed 4 bases and J shed 5 bases, with 18 bases lying between them. Germline V lookup: CDR1 SGDLS, CDR2 YYNGEE. The CDR3 consists of 15 residues. CDR3 sequence (DNA): TGTGCCAGCAGCACTAACTCCGGGGGCGGATATGGCTACACCTTC. As protein: CASSTNSGGGYGYTF. The full variable domain, in which reference TRBV9 and TRBJ1-2 provide the parts outside the CDR3, is DSGVTQTPKHLITATGQRVTLRCSPRSGDLSVYWYQQSLDQGLQFLIQYYNGEERAKGNILERFSAQQFPDLHSELNLSSLELGDSALYFCASSTNSGGGYGYTFGSGTRLTVV.

The rearrangement uses TRBV7-3 and TRBJ2-1; tentative D call: TRBD2 (6 bases). This CDR3 has 15 residues. CDR1 and CDR2 (germline): SGHTA, FQGTGA. The ends were cut back, 4 bases at V and 1 base at J, with 11 bases in the middle. CDR3 protein: CASSSRRVSYNEQFF. The CDR3 region has the DNA TGTGCCAGCAGCTCAAGGAGGGTATCCTACAATGAGCAGTTCTTC.